The 30 T cell receptor beta chains presented below share a single source sample, sequenced in a study of T cells in Graves' hyperthyroidism and ophthalmopathy. Amplified regions were TCR beta CDR3 sequences from RNA transcripts. HTBI primers drove first-round RT-PCR of the TCR CDR3. TCRdb reprocessed the multiplex PCR reads with MiXCR, giving one entry per CDR3 protein. The sample has roughly 200,000 distinct CDR3 sequences; approximately 20% are singletons. What was sequenced was blood. The receptors here all came from a middle-aged man with Graves' hyperthyroidism.

This clonotype was counted a few times. V usage is TRBV20-1 and J usage is TRBJ1-1; the D is unclear. Germline loops: CDR1 DFQATT, CDR2 SNEGSKA (reference sequence). V lost 1 base to trimming and J lost 8 bases, with 8 bases between them. This CDR3 region has 11 residues. The CDR3 bases are TGCAGTGCTAGAGGGTTAGCCGAAGCTTTCTTT. Translating it yields CSARGLAEAFF.

This clonotype was found a few times. The chain uses TRBV6-1 and TRBJ1-6; D possibly corresponds to TRBD1 (6 bases). Germline V gene lookup returns CDR1 MNHNS and CDR2 SASEGT. The CDR3 has 16 amino acids. V was pared by 5 bases and J by 3 bases, with 14 bases between. The CDR3 DNA sequence: TGTGCCAGCAGTTATTGGGGGCTTGACTATAATTCACCCCTCCACTTT. This codes for CASSYWGLDYNSPLHF.

This clonotype was observed many times. The V gene is TRBV20-1, the J gene TRBJ1-1; D might be TRBD1 (5 bases). The germline V and J ends were trimmed by 3 bases and 11 bases, with 19 bases remaining between them. Germline CDR1 is DFQATT and CDR2 is SNEGSKA (reference sequence). The CDR3 is 13 amino acids. DNA of the CDR3: TGCAGTGCTAGTGAGGGGATCTCCGAGAGGGCTTTCTTT. It encodes CSASEGISERAFF.

The chain's CDR3 is CASSTSEGLNEKLFF. As DNA, the CDR3 is TGTGCCAGTAGTACCTCGGAGGGGTTGAATGAAAAACTGTTTTTT. The rearrangement links TRBV19 to TRBJ1-4; maybe TRBD1 (5 bases). The V end lost 4 bases, the J end lost 5 bases, and 14 bases lay between the germline ends. This CDR3 is 15 amino acids long. The V gene's germline CDR1 is LNHDA and CDR2 SQIVND (reference sequence).

This clonotype has only a few counts. The CDR3 DNA reads as TGTGCCAGCAGTAGCAGGACTATAGACTATGGCTACACCTTC. Encoded protein: CASSSRTIDYGYTF. The chain links TRBV6-1 to TRBJ1-2; unclear D gene. The CDR3 covers 14 residues. Germline CDR1 reads MNHNS; CDR2 reads SASEGT. Trimming shortened V by 5 bases and J by 3 bases, and 13 bases separated the two germline ends.

This clonotype was seen repeatedly, ten times or more. The rearrangement links TRBV3-1 to TRBJ2-1; D is unclear. V was cut by 5 bases and J by 6 bases, with 11 bases left in between. Germline CDR1 is LGHDT and CDR2 is YNNKEL (reference sequence). The CDR3 runs 13 residues. The CDR3 DNA is TGTGCCAGCAGCGAAGGGATCGGCAATGAGCAGTTCTTC. Residues: CASSEGIGNEQFF.

This clonotype was counted at least ten times. The rearrangement uses TRBV7-3 and TRBJ2-3; perhaps TRBD2 as D (5 bases). The V and J ends lost 5 bases and 1 base respectively, with 13 bases between them. The germline V gene encodes CDR1 SGHTA and CDR2 FQGTGA. The CDR3 loop spans 15 amino acids. The CDR3 sequence: CASSPRGQGTDTQYF. In DNA form, the CDR3 reads TGTGCCAGCAGCCCCAGAGGGCAGGGCACAGATACGCAGTATTTT.

V usage is TRBV10-1 and J usage is TRBJ1-1; 9 bases match TRBD1. From germline, CDR1 is WNHNN and CDR2 SYGVQD (reference sequence). This CDR3 comprises 15 residues. The V and J ends lost 7 bases and 4 bases, in that order; junction bases with no gene match: 10. The CDR3 sequence is CASKPDRGTGTEAFF. DNA for the CDR3: TGCGCCAGCAAGCCGGACAGGGGCACGGGCACTGAAGCTTTCTTT.

This sequence joins TRBV30 and TRBJ2-2; tentatively, D is TRBD1 (6 bases). The V gene lost 7 bases and the J gene lost 5 bases, with 14 bases spanning the gap. Looked up from germline, CDR1 is GTSNPN and CDR2 is SVGIG (reference sequence). The CDR3 consists of 13 residues. Here the CDR3 reads CAYAEGVTGELFF. The DNA for the CDR3 is TGTGCCTACGCAGAGGGGGTGACCGGGGAGCTGTTTTTT. The entire variable domain, with the rest obtained from reference TRBV30 and TRBJ2-2, is as follows: SQTIHQWPATLVQPVGSPLSLECTVEGTSNPNLYWYRQAAGRGLQLLFYSVGIGQISSEVPQNLSASRPQDRQFILSSKKLLLSDSGFYLCAYAEGVTGELFFGEGSRLTVL.

The table lists this clonotype with a few counts. The rearrangement joins TRBV9 to TRBJ2-3, with D possibly TRBD2 on 6 matching bases. Germline V gives CDR1 SGDLS, CDR2 YYNGEE. The V and J ends lost 0 bases and 4 bases respectively, with 12 bases between them. The CDR3 runs 15 residues. CDR3 region: CASSVAIGEADTQYF. CDR3 bases: TGTGCCAGCAGCGTAGCAATAGGGGAGGCAGATACGCAGTATTTT.

This clonotype was detected many times. V gene TRBV18 combines with J gene TRBJ2-1, with a possible D match to TRBD2 (5 bases). Germline V CDR1 and CDR2: KGHSH, LQKENI. V was cut by 0 bases and J by 8 bases, with 8 bases left in between. The CDR3 contains 13 residues. Here the CDR3 reads CASSPPPGYEQFF. The CDR3 nucleotides read TGTGCCAGCTCACCACCTCCGGGGTATGAGCAGTTCTTC.

In its sample, this clonotype was seen many times. The chain is built from TRBV6-2 or TRBV6-3 and TRBJ1-1, with TRBD1 matching over 9 bases. After removal of 6 bases from V and 0 bases from J, the junction contained 11 bases not matched to a gene. CDR3 size: 17 residues. Germline V lookup: CDR1 MNHEY, CDR2 SVGEGT. The CDR3 loop reads CASSEPGQGEMNTEAFF. CDR3 in DNA: TGTGCCAGCAGCGAGCCGGGACAGGGCGAAATGAACACTGAAGCTTTCTTT.

A few counts support this clonotype. V is TRBV20-1 and J is TRBJ1-5; D unclear. Trimming removed 6 bases from V and 3 bases from J, with 18 bases in between. CDR3 length: 15 amino acids. From germline, CDR1 is DFQATT and CDR2 SNEGSKA (reference sequence). The CDR3: CSALRRALYNQPQHF. Written as DNA, the CDR3 is TGCAGTGCGCTGAGAAGGGCGCTGTACAATCAGCCCCAGCATTTT.

The V call is TRBV4-1, the J call TRBJ1-1, with D perhaps matching TRBD1 (5 bases). The CDR3 is 15 amino acids. Trimming shortened V by 4 bases and J by 6 bases, and 18 bases separated the two germline ends. CDR1 MGHRA and CDR2 YSYEKL come from the germline V gene. The CDR3 protein is CASSRTPGKGAEAFF. CDR3 coding DNA: TGCGCCAGCAGCCGGACCCCAGGGAAGGGCGCTGAAGCTTTCTTT.

The chain recombines TRBV15 with TRBJ1-6, with D maybe TRBD1 (6 bases). The CDR3 sequence is 13 residues long. From germline, CDR1 is LNHNV and CDR2 YYDKDF (reference sequence). Trimming stripped 7 bases from V and 10 bases from J, with 14 bases between. Written as DNA, the CDR3 is TGTGCCACCACCAACAGGGTAGGGTCACCCCTCCACTTT. It yields the protein CATTNRVGSPLHF.

This clonotype has at least ten counts. This rearrangement joins TRBV11-2 to TRBJ1-4; D is possibly TRBD1 (6 bases). V dropped 5 bases and J dropped 8 bases, with 15 bases sitting between them. From germline, CDR1 is SGHAT and CDR2 FQNNGV. CDR3 size: 14 residues. The CDR3 loop reads CASSPQGRGEKLFF. CDR3 sequence (DNA): TGTGCCAGCAGCCCACAGGGTCGGGGCGAAAAACTGTTTTTT.

This clonotype was recorded at least ten times. V is TRBV7-2 and J is TRBJ2-1; 9 nucleotides align to TRBD2. CDR1 is SGHTA, CDR2 FQGNSA, per germline. CDR3 length equals 16 residues. The ends lost 4 bases at V and 6 bases at J; junction bases unmatched: 10. CDR3 sequence: CASSYHAGGLGNEQFF. CDR3 DNA sequence: TGTGCCAGCAGCTACCATGCGGGGGGGCTCGGCAATGAGCAGTTCTTC.

This clonotype was detected ten times or more. This chain links TRBV30 with TRBJ1-2, with D possibly TRBD1 on 5 matching bases. CDR1 is GTSNPN and CDR2 is SVGIG in the germline V gene (reference sequence). CDR3 length: 13 amino acids. The V end lost 3 bases, the J end lost 8 bases, and 16 bases lay between the germline ends. The CDR3, as DNA: TGTGCCTGGAGCGAGGGACGGACCGCCGGCTACACCTTC. It is translated as CAWSEGRTAGYTF.

This clonotype occurred a few times. The V and J genes are TRBV7-9 and TRBJ1-2; D is unclear. V lost 5 bases, J lost 3 bases, and 16 bases lay in between. The CDR3 loop spans 15 amino acids. Germline V lookup: CDR1 SEHNR, CDR2 FQNEAQ (reference sequence). Here the CDR3 reads CASSRHPMGDYGYTF. DNA of the CDR3: TGTGCCAGCAGCCGACATCCGATGGGAGACTATGGCTACACCTTC. The whole variable domain, filled in from reference TRBV7-9 and TRBJ1-2, reads DTGVSQNPRHKITKRGQNVTFRCDPISEHNRLYWYRQTLGQGPEFLTYFQNEAQLEKSRLLSDRFSAERPKGSFSTLEIQRTEQGDSAMYLCASSRHPMGDYGYTFGSGTRLTVV.

This clonotype has at least ten counts. This chain links TRBV6-1 with TRBJ2-1; possible D gene TRBD1, 5 bases. From germline, CDR1 is MNHNS and CDR2 SASEGT. The V gene lost 2 bases and the J gene lost 8 bases, with 19 bases spanning the gap. This CDR3 comprises 16 residues. The CDR3 reads CASSETGWQGSDEQFF. Here the CDR3 DNA reads TGTGCCAGCAGTGAAACAGGCTGGCAGGGCTCGGATGAGCAGTTCTTC.

This clonotype appeared a few times. Sequence at one end of the junction differs from germline and may be a read error. The chain has TRBV3-1 and TRBJ2-2; D is possibly TRBD2 (6 bases). Germline V gene lookup returns CDR1 LGHDT and CDR2 YNNKEL (reference sequence). This CDR3 comprises 14 residues. The DNA of the CDR3 is TGTGCCAGCGGCCACCGGGAGCCCACCGGGGAGCTGTTTTTT. Protein sequence: CASGHREPTGELFF.

In its sample, this clonotype was seen many times. The V gene is TRBV30, the J gene TRBJ1-5; no clear D gene. The CDR3 runs to 14 residues. Germline V lookup: CDR1 GTSNPN, CDR2 SVGIG (reference sequence). V gave up 0 bases and J gave up 6 bases, with 12 bases separating them. The CDR3 loop is CAWSVGDTSQPQHF. As DNA, the CDR3 is TGTGCCTGGAGTGTTGGGGATACGAGTCAGCCCCAGCATTTT.

This clonotype has ten or more counts. The DNA of the CDR3 is TGCAGCGTTCGTCCAGCGGGGGGGAGCTCCTACGAGCAGTACTTC. Translated: CSVRPAGGSSYEQYF. The chain carries TRBV29-1 and TRBJ2-7; 10 nucleotides match TRBD2. Trimming at V came to 5 bases and at J to 0 bases, leaving 7 bases not matched to a gene. The germline V gene encodes CDR1 SQVTM and CDR2 ANQGSEA. The CDR3 runs 15 residues.

This clonotype was seen many times. The V gene is TRBV11-3, the J gene TRBJ1-1; 9 nucleotides agree with TRBD1. CDR3 length: 14 residues. Germline V gives CDR1 SGHNT, CDR2 YENEEA. Losses at the gene ends were 8 bases for V and 1 base for J; bases not matched to a gene: 5. The DNA of the CDR3 is TGTGCCAGCGGACAGGGGACGGGGAACACTGAAGCTTTCTTT. This encodes CASGQGTGNTEAFF. Complete variable domain (other parts from reference TRBV11-3 and TRBJ1-1): EAGVVQSPRYKIIEKKQPVAFWCNPISGHNTLYWYLQNLGQGPELLIRYENEEAVDDSQLPKDRFSAERLKGVDSTLKIQPAELGDSAVYLCASGQGTGNTEAFFGQGTRLTVV.

This clonotype was detected ten times or more. V gene TRBV3-1 combines with J gene TRBJ2-7, with 10 bases that match TRBD1. V was pared by 4 bases and J by 4 bases, with 10 bases of the junction left unmatched. From germline, CDR1 is LGHDT and CDR2 YNNKEL (reference sequence). This CDR3 is 16 amino acids long. The CDR3 here is CASSPSDRGVRYEQYF. CDR3 DNA sequence: TGTGCCAGCAGCCCTTCGGACAGGGGGGTAAGATACGAGCAGTACTTC.

Only a few counts were recorded for this clonotype. The rearrangement uses TRBV30 and TRBJ2-2, with TRBD2 matching over 13 bases. The germline CDR1 and CDR2 sequences are GTSNPN and SVGIG (reference sequence). The junction had 8 bases not matched to a gene; V was cut back by 1 base and J by 0 bases. This CDR3 is 19 amino acids long. The CDR3 DNA reads as TGTGCCTGGAGTGGACATTTGGGACTAGCGGGATCGAACACCGGGGAGCTGTTTTTT. Translation: CAWSGHLGLAGSNTGELFF.

This clonotype has just a few counts. This chain uses TRBV4-3 with TRBJ2-5; 7 nucleotides agree with TRBD1. The CDR3 runs 15 residues. Germline CDR1 and CDR2: LGHNA and YSLEER. V dropped 2 bases and J dropped 6; count of bases not matched to a gene: 9. DNA for the CDR3: TGCGCCAGCAGCCAACTGCAGGGGGTAAAACAGACCCAGTACTTC. This translates into CASSQLQGVKQTQYF.

This clonotype was counted at least ten times. The chain combines TRBV6-5 with TRBJ1-1; 8 bases match TRBD1. The CDR3 contains 13 residues. The J segment lost 8 bases and the V segment lost 2 bases, leaving 4 bases of the junction unmatched. Per germline, CDR1 MNHEY and CDR2 SVGAGI. The CDR3 sequence: CASSYPDRDEAFF. In nucleotides, the CDR3 is TGTGCCAGCAGTTACCCGGACAGGGACGAAGCTTTCTTT.

This clonotype was recorded many times. This sequence joins TRBV28 and TRBJ2-3; 10 bases match TRBD1. V trimming: 5 bases; J trimming: 1 base; junction bases outside the gene matches: 6. Germline-derived CDR1 and CDR2 are MDHEN and SYDVKM. This CDR3 contains 16 residues. CDR3 protein: CASSLTGTGGTDTQYF. The CDR3 DNA reads as TGTGCCAGCAGTCTCACCGGGACAGGGGGCACAGATACGCAGTATTTT.

This clonotype was seen more than once but under ten times. This CDR3 is missing its conserved last phenylalanine or tryptophan, likely due to a read error. The chain uses TRBV18 and TRBJ1-1, with 9 bases lining up with TRBD1. Losses at the gene ends were 6 bases for V and 1 base for J; bases not matched to a gene: 9. This CDR3 comprises 16 residues. Germline assignment: CDR1 KGHSH and CDR2 LQKENI. The chain's CDR3 is CASSPRTGAGNTEAFL. Written as DNA, the CDR3 is TGTGCCAGCTCGCCCCGGACAGGGGCGGGGAACACTGAAGCTTTCCTT.